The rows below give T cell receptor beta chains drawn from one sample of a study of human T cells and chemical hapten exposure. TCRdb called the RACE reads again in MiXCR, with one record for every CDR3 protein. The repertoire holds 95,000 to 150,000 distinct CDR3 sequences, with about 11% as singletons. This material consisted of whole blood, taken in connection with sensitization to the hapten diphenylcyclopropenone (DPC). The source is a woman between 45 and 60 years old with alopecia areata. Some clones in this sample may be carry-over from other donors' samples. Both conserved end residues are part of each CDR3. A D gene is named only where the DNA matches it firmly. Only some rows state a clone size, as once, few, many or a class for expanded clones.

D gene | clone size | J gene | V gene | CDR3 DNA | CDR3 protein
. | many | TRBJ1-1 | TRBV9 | TGTGCCAGCAGTGTGGGGGGGACTGAAGCTTTCTTT | CASSVGGTEAFF
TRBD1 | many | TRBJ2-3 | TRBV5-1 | TGCGCCAGCAGAGCACCGGGACAGGGGTGGACAGATACGCAGTATTTT | CASRAPGQGWTDTQYF
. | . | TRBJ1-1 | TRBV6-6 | TGTGCCACAGGTGCGTGGGGGAACACTGAAGCTTTCTTT | CATGAWGNTEAFF
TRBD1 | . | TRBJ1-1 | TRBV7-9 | TGTGCCAGCAGCTACAGGGGGCGGGTTACTGAAGCTTTCTTT | CASSYRGRVTEAFF
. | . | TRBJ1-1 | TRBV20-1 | TGCAGTGTCCCTCGACTGAGCACTGAAGCTTTCTTT | CSVPRLSTEAFF
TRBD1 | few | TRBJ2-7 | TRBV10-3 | TGTGCCATCAGTGAACCGGGGACAGGGGTCTACGAGCAGTACTTC | CAISEPGTGVYEQYF
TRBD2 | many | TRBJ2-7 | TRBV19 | TGTGCCAGTAGCCTAGCGGGAGTGATTAACGAGCAGTACTTC | CASSLAGVINEQYF
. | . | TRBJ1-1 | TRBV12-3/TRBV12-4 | TGTGCCAGCAGTTTGGGGCCGGGTGAAGCTTTCTTT | CASSLGPGEAFF
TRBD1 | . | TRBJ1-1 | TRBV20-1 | TGCAGTGCTTCGTTTCACAGGGGTTCGAACACTGAAGCTTTCTTT | CSASFHRGSNTEAFF
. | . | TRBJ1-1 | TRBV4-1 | TGCGCCAGCAGCCCTCCGAGCGGGGGACGATACACTGAAGCTTTCTTT | CASSPPSGGRYTEAFF
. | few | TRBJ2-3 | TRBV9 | TGTGCCAGCAGCCTCGGACGGAGCCCTAGCACAGATACGCAGTATTTT | CASSLGRSPSTDTQYF
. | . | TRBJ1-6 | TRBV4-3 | TGCGCCAGCAGCCAAGATCGGGGCAGGGCCTCACCCCTCCACTTT | CASSQDRGRASPLHF
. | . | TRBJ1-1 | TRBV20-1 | TGCAGTGCTAGAGTCATAGACAGGAACACTGAAGCTTTCTTT | CSARVIDRNTEAFF
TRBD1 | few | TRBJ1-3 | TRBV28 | TGTGCCAGCAGCCAAGGGACAGCTCGAAACACCATATATTTT | CASSQGTARNTIYF
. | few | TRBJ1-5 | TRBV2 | TGTGCCAGCACCGAAGGAGGGGTTAAAGCACAGCCCCAGCATTTT | CASTEGGVKAQPQHF
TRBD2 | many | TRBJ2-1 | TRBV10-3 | TGTGCCATCACCCGGACTAGCGGGGGGGACTCCTACAATGAGCAGTTCTTC | CAITRTSGGDSYNEQFF
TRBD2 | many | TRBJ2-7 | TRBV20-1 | TGCAGTGCCCTTACCGAAGGGACTAGGAACGAGCAGTACTTC | CSALTEGTRNEQYF
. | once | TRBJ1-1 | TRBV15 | TGTGCCACCAGCCTTACTCTAGGGGGAACTGAAGCTTTCTTT | CATSLTLGGTEAFF
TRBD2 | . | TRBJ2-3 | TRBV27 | TGTGCCAGCAGAAGACTAGCGGGGGGTACAGATACGCAGTATTTT | CASRRLAGGTDTQYF
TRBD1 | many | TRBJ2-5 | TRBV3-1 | TGTGCCAGCAGCCGAGGGGGCTCGGAGACCCAGTACTTC | CASSRGGSETQYF
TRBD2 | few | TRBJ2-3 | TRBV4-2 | TGTGCCAGCAGCCCCAGGAGCGGGGGAGCAGATACGCAGTATTTT | CASSPRSGGADTQYF
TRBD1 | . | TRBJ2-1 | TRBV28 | TGTGCCAGCAGTCTGCCCGGGACAGGCAATGAGCAGTTCTTC | CASSLPGTGNEQFF
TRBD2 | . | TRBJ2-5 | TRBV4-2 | TGTGCCAGCAGCCAAGGGACTAGCGGGGGGGCCGGCGAGACCCAGTACTTC | CASSQGTSGGAGETQYF
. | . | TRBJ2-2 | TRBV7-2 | TGTGCCAGCAGCCCTATGACTAGTTCTGGGGAGCTGTTTTTT | CASSPMTSSGELFF
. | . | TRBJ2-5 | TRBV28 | TGTGCCAGCAGTCCCCGTGGTCTAGGGGTAGAGACCCAGTACTTC | CASSPRGLGVETQYF
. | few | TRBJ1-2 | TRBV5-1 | TGCGCCAGCAGCTGGGGTATGGAGGCAGGGGTATCGGATGGCTACACCTTC | CASSWGMEAGVSDGYTF
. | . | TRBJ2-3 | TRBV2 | TGTGCCAGCAGTGGGGGGCCAAATTGGTACACAGATACGCAGTATTTT | CASSGGPNWYTDTQYF
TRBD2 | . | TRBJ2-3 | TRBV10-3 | TGTGCCATCAGTACCCTGACTAGCGGGAGTAGCGCAGATACGCAGTATTTT | CAISTLTSGSSADTQYF
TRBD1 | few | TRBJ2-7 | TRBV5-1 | TGCGCCAGCAGCTCAGAGACAGGGTGGACCTACGAGCAGTACTTC | CASSSETGWTYEQYF
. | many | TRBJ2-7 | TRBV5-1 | TGCGCCAGCAGCACACGACGGGACCACTACGAGCAGTACTTC | CASSTRRDHYEQYF
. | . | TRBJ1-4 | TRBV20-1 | TGCAGTGCTAGAGATCCCGGAGGGGGTGAAAAACTGTTTTTT | CSARDPGGGEKLFF
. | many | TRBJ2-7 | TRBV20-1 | TGCACCGCTAGGAGGGGGGACGAGCAGTACTTC | CTARRGDEQYF
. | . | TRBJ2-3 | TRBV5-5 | TGTGCCAGCAGCTTGGTCGGAGATACGCAGTATTTT | CASSLVGDTQYF
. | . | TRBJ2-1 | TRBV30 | TGTGCCTGGAGTCCTACAGTGAGTGAGCAGTTCTTC | CAWSPTVSEQFF
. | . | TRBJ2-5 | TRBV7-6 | TGTGCCAGCAGCTCAGCATGGGACCCACAAGAGACCCAGTACTTC | CASSSAWDPQETQYF
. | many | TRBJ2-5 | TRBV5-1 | TGCGCCAGCAGCCTCCCGGGTCTCCGGGTCCAAGAGACCCAGTACTTC | CASSLPGLRVQETQYF
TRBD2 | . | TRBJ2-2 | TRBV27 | TGTGCCAGCAGCCGCGGGGGGGTTGGCCGTCGGGAGCTGTTTTTT | CASSRGGVGRRELFF
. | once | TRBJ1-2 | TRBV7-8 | TGTGCCAGCAGCGACCGGACGTTATATGGCTACACCTTC | CASSDRTLYGYTF
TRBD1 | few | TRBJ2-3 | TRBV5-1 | TGCGCCAGCAGCTTGGCGACAGGGGGTAGCACAGATACGCAGTATTTT | CASSLATGGSTDTQYF
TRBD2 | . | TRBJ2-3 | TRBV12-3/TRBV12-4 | TGTGCCAGCAGTTCCGGACTAGCGGGGGGAGATACGCAGTATTTT | CASSSGLAGGDTQYF